A single sample gave rise to the 3 T cell receptor beta chains below, sequenced in a study of blood T cell repertoires in COVID-19 (dated by TCRdb to about 2020). To prepare the library, the immunoSEQ multiplex PCR assay was applied. Sourced from immuneACCESS, this table was stored by TCRdb with only in-frame sequences that have V and J called. A share of the clones is absent; for the studies checked, an unresolved V gene accounts for under half, and the remainder has no known explanation. The sample table contains about 150,000 clones; only one count was recorded for over 80% of them. Roughly 2.9% of the sample is held by the ten biggest clonotypes. Sequencing was performed on peripheral blood. The receptors were gathered from a woman aged 40 to 50 with active or convalescent COVID-19.

The chain joins TRBV19 to TRBJ1-5; D possibly corresponds to TRBD1 (6 bases). The V and J ends lost 5 bases and 2 bases respectively, with 16 bases between them. This CDR3 is 16 amino acids long. Germline loops: CDR1 LNHDA, CDR2 SQIVND (reference sequence). The CDR3 nucleotides read TGTGCCAGTAGTCCTCAGGGGCCGGCTGGCAATCAGCCCCAGCATTTT. It codes for CASSPQGPAGNQPQHF.

Comment on this clone: One end of the junction does not line up with germline, which may come from a read error. The CDR3 region is CASSLETGTLHF. The CDR3 coding sequence is TGCGCCAGCAGCTTGGAAACCGGGACTTTACACTTC. The genes are TRBV5-1 and TRBJ2-5; TRBD2 might be the D (6 bases). CDR1 SGHRS and CDR2 YFSETQ come from the germline V gene. This CDR3 comprises 12 residues. Drawing the rest from reference TRBV5-1 and TRBJ2-5, the complete variable domain is KAGVTQTPRYLIKTRGQQVTLSCSPISGHRSVSWYQQTPGQGLQFLFEYFSETQRNKGNFPGRFSGRQFSNSRSEMNVSTLELGDSALYLCASSLETGTLHFGPGTRLLVL.

This rearrangement joins TRBV28 to TRBJ1-2, with 7 bases aligning to TRBD1. The CDR3 extends over 13 amino acids. Germline loops: CDR1 MDHEN, CDR2 SYDVKM. The ends lost 5 bases at V and 2 bases at J; junction bases unmatched: 2. In DNA form, the CDR3 reads TGTGCCAGCAGTGGGACAGCGAACTATGGCTACACCTTC. Residues: CASSGTANYGYTF.